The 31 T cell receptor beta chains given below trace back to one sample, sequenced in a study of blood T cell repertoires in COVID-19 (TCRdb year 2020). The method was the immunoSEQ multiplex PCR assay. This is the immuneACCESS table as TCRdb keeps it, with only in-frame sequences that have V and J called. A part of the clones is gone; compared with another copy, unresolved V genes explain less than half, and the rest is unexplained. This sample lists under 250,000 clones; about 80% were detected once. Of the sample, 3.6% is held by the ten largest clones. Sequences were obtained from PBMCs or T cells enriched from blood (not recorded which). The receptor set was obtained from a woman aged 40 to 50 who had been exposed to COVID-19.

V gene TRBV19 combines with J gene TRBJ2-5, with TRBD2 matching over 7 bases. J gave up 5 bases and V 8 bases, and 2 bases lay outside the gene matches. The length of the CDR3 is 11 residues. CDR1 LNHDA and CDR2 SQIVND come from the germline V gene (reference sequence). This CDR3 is CASGREETQYF. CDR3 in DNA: TGTGCCAGTGGGAGGGAGGAGACCCAGTACTTC.

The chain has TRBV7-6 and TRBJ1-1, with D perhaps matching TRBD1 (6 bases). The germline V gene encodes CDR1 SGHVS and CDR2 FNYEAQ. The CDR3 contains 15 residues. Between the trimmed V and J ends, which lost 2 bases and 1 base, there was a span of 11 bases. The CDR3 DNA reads TGTGCCAGCAGCTTACTTGGACAGAAGAACACTGAAGCTTTCTTT. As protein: CASSLLGQKNTEAFF.

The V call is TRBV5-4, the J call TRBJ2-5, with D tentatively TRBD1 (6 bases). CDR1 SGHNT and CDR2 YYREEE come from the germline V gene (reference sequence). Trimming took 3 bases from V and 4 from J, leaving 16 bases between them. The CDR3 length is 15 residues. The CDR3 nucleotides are TGTGCCAGCAGCTCTCCATTAGGGGGTGGAGAGACCCAGTACTTC. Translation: CASSSPLGGGETQYF.

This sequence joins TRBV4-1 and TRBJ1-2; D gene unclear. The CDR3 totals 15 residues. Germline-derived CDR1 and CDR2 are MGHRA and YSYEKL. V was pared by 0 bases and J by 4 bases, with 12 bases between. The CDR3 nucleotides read TGCGCCAGCAGCCAAGACTTGAACAGCGGCTATGGCTACACCTTC. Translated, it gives CASSQDLNSGYGYTF.

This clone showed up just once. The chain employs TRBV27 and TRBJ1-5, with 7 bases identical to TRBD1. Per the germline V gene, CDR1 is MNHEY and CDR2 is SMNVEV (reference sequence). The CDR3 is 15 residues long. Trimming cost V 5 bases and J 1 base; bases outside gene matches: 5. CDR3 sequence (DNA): TGTGCCAGCAGTCACTACAGGGGAAGCAATCAGCCCCAGCATTTT. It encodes CASSHYRGSNQPQHF.

The CDR3 loop reads CAWSRLLVIGYTF. In nucleotides, the CDR3 is TGTGCCTGGTCGAGGTTGTTGGTAATAGGCTACACCTTC. V usage is TRBV30 and J usage is TRBJ1-2; D uncertain. In germline, CDR1 is GTSNPN, CDR2 SVGIG (reference sequence). The V and J ends lost 5 bases and 8 bases respectively, with 18 bases between them. The CDR3 covers 13 residues.

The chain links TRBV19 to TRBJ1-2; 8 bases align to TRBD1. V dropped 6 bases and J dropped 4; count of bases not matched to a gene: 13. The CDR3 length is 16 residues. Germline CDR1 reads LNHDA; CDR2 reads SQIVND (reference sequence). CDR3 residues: CASRTYTGGAFYGYTF. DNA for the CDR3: TGTGCCAGTAGAACCTATACAGGGGGTGCTTTCTATGGCTACACCTTC.

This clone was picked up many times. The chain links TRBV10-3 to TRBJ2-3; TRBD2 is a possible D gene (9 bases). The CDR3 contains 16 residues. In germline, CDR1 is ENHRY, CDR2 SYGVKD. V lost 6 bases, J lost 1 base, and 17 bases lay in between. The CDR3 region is CAISRLAGQGTDTQYF. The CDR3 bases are TGTGCCATCAGCCGTCTAGCGGGACAGGGCACAGATACGCAGTATTTT.

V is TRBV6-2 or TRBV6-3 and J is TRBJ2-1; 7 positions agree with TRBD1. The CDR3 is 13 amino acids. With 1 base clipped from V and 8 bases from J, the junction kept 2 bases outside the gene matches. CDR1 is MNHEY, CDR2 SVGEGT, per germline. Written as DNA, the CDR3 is TGTGCCAGCAGTTACTACAGGGGCGATGAGCAGTTCTTC. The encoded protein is CASSYYRGDEQFF.

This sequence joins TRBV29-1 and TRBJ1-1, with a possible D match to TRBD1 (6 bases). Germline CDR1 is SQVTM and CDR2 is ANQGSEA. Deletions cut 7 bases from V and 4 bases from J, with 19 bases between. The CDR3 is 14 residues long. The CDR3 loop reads CSARARGHGTEAFF. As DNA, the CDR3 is TGCAGCGCCCGGGCCAGGGGCCATGGCACTGAAGCTTTCTTT.

For the CDR3, the DNA is TGTGCCAGCAGAACCGGGGGCTCTGGAAACACCATATATTTT. Residues: CASRTGGSGNTIYF. The chain joins TRBV28 to TRBJ1-3; maybe TRBD1 (5 bases). Germline V CDR1 and CDR2: MDHEN, SYDVKM. The germline V and J ends were trimmed by 6 bases and 0 bases, with 9 bases remaining between them. This CDR3 has 14 amino acids.

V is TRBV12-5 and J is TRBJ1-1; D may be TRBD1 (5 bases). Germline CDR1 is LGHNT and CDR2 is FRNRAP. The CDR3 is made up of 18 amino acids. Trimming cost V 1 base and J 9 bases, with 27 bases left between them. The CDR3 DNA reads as TGTGCTAGTGGTTTGGCACCCAACCTTGACAGTTTATCGAGCCAAGCTTTCTTT. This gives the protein CASGLAPNLDSLSSQAFF.

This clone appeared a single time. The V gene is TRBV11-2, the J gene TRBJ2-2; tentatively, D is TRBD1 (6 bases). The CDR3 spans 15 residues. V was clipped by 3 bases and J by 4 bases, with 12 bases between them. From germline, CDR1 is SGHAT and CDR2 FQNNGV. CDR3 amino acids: CASSFLRGGTGELFF. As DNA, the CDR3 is TGTGCCAGCAGCTTCCTCAGGGGTGGCACCGGGGAGCTGTTTTTT.

The CDR3: CASSMYAREGGYTF. The CDR3 nucleotides read TGTGCCAGTAGTATGTACGCCAGGGAAGGTGGCTACACCTTC. The chain is built from TRBV19 and TRBJ1-2; TRBD1 is a possible D gene (5 bases). Germline loops: CDR1 LNHDA, CDR2 SQIVND (reference sequence). The CDR3 is 14 residues long. The V gene lost 3 bases and the J gene lost 7 bases, with 15 bases spanning the gap.

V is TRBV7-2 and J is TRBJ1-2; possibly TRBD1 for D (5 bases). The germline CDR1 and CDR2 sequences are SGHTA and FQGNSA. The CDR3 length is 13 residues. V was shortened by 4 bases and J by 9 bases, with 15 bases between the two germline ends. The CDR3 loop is CASSSGIIRSYTF. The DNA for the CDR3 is TGTGCCAGCAGCTCAGGGATTATCCGAAGCTACACCTTC.

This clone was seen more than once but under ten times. In DNA, the CDR3 is TGTGCCAGCAGAGGGGGGGTCGGTGAGCAGTACTTC. Amino acids: CASRGGVGEQYF. This chain joins TRBV2 and TRBJ2-7, with D maybe TRBD2 (7 bases). Trimming left V 6 bases short and J 7 bases short, with 13 bases between. The germline gives CDR1 SNHLY, CDR2 FYNNEI. CDR3 size: 12 residues. Based on the CDR3 plus reference TRBV2 and TRBJ2-7, the full variable domain is EPEVTQTPSHQVTQMGQEVILRCVPISNHLYFYWYRQILGQKVEFLVSFYNNEISEKSEIFDDQFSVERPDGSNFTLKIRSTKLEDSAMYFCASRGGVGEQYFGPGTRLTVT.

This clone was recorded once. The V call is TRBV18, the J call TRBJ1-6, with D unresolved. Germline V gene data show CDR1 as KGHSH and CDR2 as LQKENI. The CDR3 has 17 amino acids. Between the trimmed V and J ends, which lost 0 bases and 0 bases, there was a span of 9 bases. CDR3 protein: CASSPPNSYSYNSPLHF. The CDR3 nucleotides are TGTGCCAGCTCACCACCAAACTCATACTCCTATAATTCACCCCTCCACTTT.

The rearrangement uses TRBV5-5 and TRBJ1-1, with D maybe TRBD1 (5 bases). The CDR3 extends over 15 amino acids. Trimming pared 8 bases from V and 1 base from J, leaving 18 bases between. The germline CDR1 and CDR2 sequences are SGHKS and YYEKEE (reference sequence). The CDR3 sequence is CASKQVPLGNTEAFF. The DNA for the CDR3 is TGTGCCAGTAAACAGGTTCCGTTGGGGAACACTGAAGCTTTCTTT. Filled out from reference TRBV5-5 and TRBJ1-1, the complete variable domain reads DAGVTQSPTHLIKTRGQQVTLRCSPISGHKSVSWYQQVLGQGPQFIFQYYEKEERGRGNFPDRFSARQFPNYSSELNVNALLLGDSALYLCASKQVPLGNTEAFFGQGTRLTVV.

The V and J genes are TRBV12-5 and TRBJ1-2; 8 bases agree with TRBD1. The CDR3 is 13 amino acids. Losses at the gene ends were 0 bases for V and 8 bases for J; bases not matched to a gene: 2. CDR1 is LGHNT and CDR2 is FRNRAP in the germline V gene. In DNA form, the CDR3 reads TGTGCTAGTGGTTTGGTACAGGGGGGCGGCTACACCTTC. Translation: CASGLVQGGGYTF.

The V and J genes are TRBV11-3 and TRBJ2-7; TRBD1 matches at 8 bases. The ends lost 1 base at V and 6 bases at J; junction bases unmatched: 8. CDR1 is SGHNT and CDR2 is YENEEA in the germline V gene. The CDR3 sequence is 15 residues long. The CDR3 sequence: CASSLVGTGGAEQYF. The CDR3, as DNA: TGTGCCAGCAGCTTAGTTGGGACAGGAGGGGCCGAGCAGTACTTC.

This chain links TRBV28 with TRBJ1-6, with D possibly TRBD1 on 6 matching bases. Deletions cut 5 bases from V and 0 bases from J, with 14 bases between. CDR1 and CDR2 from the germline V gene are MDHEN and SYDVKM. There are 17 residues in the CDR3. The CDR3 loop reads CASSTRTASSYNSPLHF. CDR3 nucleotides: TGTGCCAGCAGTACGCGGACAGCTAGCTCCTATAATTCACCCCTCCACTTT.

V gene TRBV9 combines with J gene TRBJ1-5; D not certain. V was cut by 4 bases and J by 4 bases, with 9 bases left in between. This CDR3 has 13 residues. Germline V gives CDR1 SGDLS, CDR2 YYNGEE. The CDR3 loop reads CASSRSDNQPQHF. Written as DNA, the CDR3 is TGTGCCAGCAGCCGATCAGATAATCAGCCCCAGCATTTT.

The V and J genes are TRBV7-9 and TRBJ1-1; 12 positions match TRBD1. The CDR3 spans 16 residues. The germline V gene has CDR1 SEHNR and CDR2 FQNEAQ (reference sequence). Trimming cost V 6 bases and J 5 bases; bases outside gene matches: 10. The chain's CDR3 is CASRPRDRGRGTEAFF. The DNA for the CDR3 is TGTGCCAGCAGACCCCGGGACAGGGGGCGAGGAACTGAAGCTTTCTTT.

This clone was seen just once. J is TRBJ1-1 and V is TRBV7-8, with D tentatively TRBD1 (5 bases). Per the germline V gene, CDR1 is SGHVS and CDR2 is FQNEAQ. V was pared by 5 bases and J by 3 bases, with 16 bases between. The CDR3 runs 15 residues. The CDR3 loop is CASSIRVGGDTEAFF. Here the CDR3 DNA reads TGTGCCAGCAGCATCCGGGTCGGGGGAGACACTGAAGCTTTCTTT.

The CDR3 DNA sequence: TGCGCCAGCAGCTTGGGCCCAGGTCGAAATTCACCCCTCCACTTT. This sequence encodes CASSLGPGRNSPLHF. The genes are TRBV5-1 and TRBJ1-6, with D unclear. V gave up 0 bases and J gave up 7 bases, with 11 bases separating them. The CDR3 runs to 15 residues. CDR1 SGHRS and CDR2 YFSETQ come from the germline V gene.

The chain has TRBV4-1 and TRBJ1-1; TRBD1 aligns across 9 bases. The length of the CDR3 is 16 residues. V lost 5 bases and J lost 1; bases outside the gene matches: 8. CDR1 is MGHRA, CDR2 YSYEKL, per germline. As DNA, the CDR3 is TGCGCCAGCAGCTTCCGGACGGGACAGGGGAACACTGAAGCTTTCTTT. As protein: CASSFRTGQGNTEAFF.

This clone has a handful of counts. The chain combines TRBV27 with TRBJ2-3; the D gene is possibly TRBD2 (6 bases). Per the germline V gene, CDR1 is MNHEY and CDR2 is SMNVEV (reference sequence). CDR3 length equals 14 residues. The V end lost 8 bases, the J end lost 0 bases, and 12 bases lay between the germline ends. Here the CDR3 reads CASGWRGSTDTQYF. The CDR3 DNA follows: TGTGCCAGCGGCTGGCGGGGTAGCACAGATACGCAGTATTTT.

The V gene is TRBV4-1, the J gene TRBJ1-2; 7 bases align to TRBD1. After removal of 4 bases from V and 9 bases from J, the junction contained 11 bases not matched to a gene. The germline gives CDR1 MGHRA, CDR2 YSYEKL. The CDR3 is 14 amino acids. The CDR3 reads CASSLTTGDGSYTF. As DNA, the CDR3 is TGCGCCAGCAGCCTTACTACAGGGGACGGGAGCTACACCTTC.

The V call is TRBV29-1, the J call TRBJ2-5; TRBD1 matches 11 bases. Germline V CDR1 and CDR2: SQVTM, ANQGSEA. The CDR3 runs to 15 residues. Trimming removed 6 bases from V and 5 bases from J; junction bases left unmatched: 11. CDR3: CSVAKDRGLVETQYF. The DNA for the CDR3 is TGCAGCGTCGCCAAGGACAGGGGGCTAGTGGAGACCCAGTACTTC.

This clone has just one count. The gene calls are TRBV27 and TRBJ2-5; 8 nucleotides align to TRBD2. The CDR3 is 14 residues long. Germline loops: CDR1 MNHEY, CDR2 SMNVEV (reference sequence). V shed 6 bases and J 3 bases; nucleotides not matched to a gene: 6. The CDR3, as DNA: TGTGCCAGCAGCTCCGGACTAGCAAAAGAGACCCAGTACTTC. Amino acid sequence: CASSSGLAKETQYF.

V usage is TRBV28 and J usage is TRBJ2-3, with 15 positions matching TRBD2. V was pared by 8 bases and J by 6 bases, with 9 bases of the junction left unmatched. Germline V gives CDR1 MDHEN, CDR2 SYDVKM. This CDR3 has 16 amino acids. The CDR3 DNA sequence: TGTGCCAGCTCTAGGACTAGCGGGGGGGCCTGGGATACGCAGTATTTT. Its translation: CASSRTSGGAWDTQYF. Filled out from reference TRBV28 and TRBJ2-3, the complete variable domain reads DVKVTQSSRYLVKRTGEKVFLECVQDMDHENMFWYRQDPGLGLRLIYFSYDVKMKEKGDIPEGYSVSREKKERFSLILESASTNQTSMYLCASSRTSGGAWDTQYFGPGTRLTVL.